This T cell receptor beta chain was found in a study of OX40 agonist ivuxolimab in advanced cancers. Study details: Patients in the trial were receiving intravenous ivuxolimab every 2 weeks, at doses of 0.01 to 10 mg/kg. Patients achieving partial responses numbered three: one hepatocellular carcinoma case and two cutaneous melanoma cases. General study points: Compared with CD4+, CD8+ T cells on average had more expanded clones.

TCRdb's table, derived via immunoSEQ multiplex PCR, lists solely in-frame clones and lacks some. The sample lists some 58,000 clones; around 86% were seen once. This CDR3 is built from 16 residues. The germline V gene has CDR1 LGHNA and CDR2 YNFKEQ. V lost 4 bases and J lost 4; bases outside the gene matches: 6. Notes on this clone: Its antigen is unknown.

The specimen comprised CD4+ or CD8+ T cells sorted from blood, sampled in a trial of the OX40 agonist ivuxolimab. The rearrangement uses TRBV4-2 and TRBJ2-1; 11 nucleotides line up with TRBD2. The sequence was collected from an adult with an advanced solid tumor such as melanoma, head and neck, liver or kidney cancer. DNA of the CDR3: TGTGCCAGCAGCCCGGGACTAGCGGCTATATACAATGAGCAGTTCTTC. This gives the protein CASSPGLAAIYNEQFF.